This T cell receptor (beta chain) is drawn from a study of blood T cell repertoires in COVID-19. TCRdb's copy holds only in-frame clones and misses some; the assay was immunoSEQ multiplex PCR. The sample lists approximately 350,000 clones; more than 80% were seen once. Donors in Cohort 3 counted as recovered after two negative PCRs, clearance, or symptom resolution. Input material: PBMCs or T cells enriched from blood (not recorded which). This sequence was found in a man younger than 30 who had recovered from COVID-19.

CDR3 sequence reads: CASSTGQVLYGYTF. DNA for the CDR3: TGTGCCAGTAGTACCGGACAGGTTCTCTATGGCTACACCTTC. This chain uses TRBV19 with TRBJ1-2; 7 bases match TRBD1. Germline assignment: CDR1 LNHDA and CDR2 SQIVND (reference sequence). J was trimmed by 4 bases and V by 4 bases; bases with no gene match: 6. The CDR3 runs 14 residues.